This T cell receptor (beta chain) was identified during a study of shared clonotypes between healthy human individuals. About the research overall: Three CD4 naive, three CD4 memory, two CD8 naive and one CD8 memory plate were used per donor. General study points: Naive CD4 clonotypes were shared across a handful of donors at roughly 5.5%.

Germline V CDR1 and CDR2: MDHEN, SYDVKM. Trimming cost V 4 bases and J 10 bases; bases outside gene matches: 6. The CDR3 contains 13 residues. The authors distributed each subset's genomic DNA evenly over several immunoSEQ plates. This table comes from immunoSEQ multiplex PCR, and its TCRdb copy is limited to in-frame clones, with some not included. The table records about 1 million clones, around 74% of them present only once. About this clone itself: Its antigen is undetermined.

The sample comprised memory CD4+ T cells sorted from blood. The subset: CD45RA-negative fraction. This sequence joins TRBV28 and TRBJ1-4; 7 positions match TRBD1. The clonotype originates from a man aged 18 to 29 in good health. In nucleotides, the CDR3 is TGTGCCAGCAGTTATCAACAGGGGCGAAAACTGTTTTTT. Protein product: CASSYQQGRKLFF.